This note documents a single T cell receptor (beta chain) sequence. The entry originates in a study of cytomegalovirus exposure and HLA in healthy donors. The PCR employed 60 Vbeta primers together with 13 Jbeta primers. Produced via immunoSEQ multiplex PCR; TCRdb's table is partial and in-frame only. The profile shows hundreds of thousands of clones, roughly 80% of them singletons. The TCR was taken from a man in his forties in good health and CMV-seronegative. Material: PBMCs.

In DNA form, the CDR3 reads TGTGCCAGCAGTGCCCTTGAAGCTTTCTTT. Translation: CASSALEAFF. The V and J genes are TRBV2 and TRBJ1-1, with unresolved D. The V end lost 4 bases, the J end lost 7 bases, and 4 bases lay between the germline ends. This CDR3 is built from 10 residues. Germline V CDR1 and CDR2: SNHLY, FYNNEI.